The clone carrying this TCR beta chain is a singleton in its sample. Its cognate antigen is unknown. This sample was included in a study of CD8 T cells in Susac syndrome. Background on the study: Within the sequenced group of Susac syndrome patients, five or six showed active disease and roughly 8 were in remission. Patients with Susac syndrome were therapy-naive, on corticosteroids, or on intravenous immunoglobulin alone at blood draw. Study observations and caveats: It was acknowledged in the study that its TCR sequencing and HLA analysis involved a relatively small number of individuals. Around 16 Susac-specific public clones were found in total CD8+ repertoires and 5 or 6 in CD8+ TEMRA repertoires.

Reverse transcription of 0.5 to 1 ug RNA was carried out with random hexamers. MiXCR, run by TCRdb on the immunoSEQ multiplex PCR reads, gives a single entry per CDR3 protein. The sample includes some 200,000 distinct CDR3 sequences, more than 85% seen only once; the top ten take around 0.15%. V lost 4 bases and J lost 1, with 10 bases in between. This CDR3 has 14 amino acids. Sequencing was done on a sample of CD8+ T cells from PBMCs. The sequence derives from a human donor with Susac syndrome. V is TRBV12-3 or TRBV12-4 and J is TRBJ2-5, with D possibly TRBD1 on 6 matching bases. In nucleotides, the CDR3 is TGTGCCAGCAGTTCTCAGGGGTCCCAAGAGACCCAGTACTTC. Residues: CASSSQGSQETQYF.